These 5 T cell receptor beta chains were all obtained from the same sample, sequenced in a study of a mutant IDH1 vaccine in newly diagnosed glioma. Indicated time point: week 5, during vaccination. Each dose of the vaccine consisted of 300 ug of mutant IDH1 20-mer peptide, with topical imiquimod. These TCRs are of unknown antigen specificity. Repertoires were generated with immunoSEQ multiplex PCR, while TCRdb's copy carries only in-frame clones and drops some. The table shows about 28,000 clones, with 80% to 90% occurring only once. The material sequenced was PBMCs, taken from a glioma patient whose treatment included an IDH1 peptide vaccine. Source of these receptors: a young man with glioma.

The CDR3 region is CASSPGLAGLTGELFF. Here the CDR3 DNA reads TGTGCCAGCAGCCCCGGACTAGCGGGTTTAACCGGGGAGCTGTTTTTT. This sequence joins TRBV7-9 and TRBJ2-2, with 11 bases identical to TRBD2. Germline CDR1 reads SEHNR; CDR2 reads FQNEAQ (reference sequence). With V trimmed by 5 bases and J by 5 bases, 7 bases remained unmatched. This CDR3 region has 16 residues.

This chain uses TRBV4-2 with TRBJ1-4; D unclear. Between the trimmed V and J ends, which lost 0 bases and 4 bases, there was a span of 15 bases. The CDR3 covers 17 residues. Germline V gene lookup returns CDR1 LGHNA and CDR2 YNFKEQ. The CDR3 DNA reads TGTGCCAGCAGCCAAGAGGCCCTGGCAGCCGTTAATGAAAAACTGTTTTTT. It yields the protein CASSQEALAAVNEKLFF.

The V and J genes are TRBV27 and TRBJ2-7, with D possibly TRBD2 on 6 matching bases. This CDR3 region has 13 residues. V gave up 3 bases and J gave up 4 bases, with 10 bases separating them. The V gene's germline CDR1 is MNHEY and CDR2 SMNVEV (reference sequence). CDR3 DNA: TGTGCCAGCAGTTTTTCAGGGACTTACGAGCAGTACTTC. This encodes CASSFSGTYEQYF.

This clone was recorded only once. CDR3 nucleotides: TGTGCCAGCAGCCCGATCCCTGCTTCTGGGGCCAACGTCCTGACTTTC. This codes for CASSPIPASGANVLTF. The J gene is TRBJ2-6, the V gene TRBV5-6; D unclear. The CDR3 runs 16 residues. Germline assignment: CDR1 SGHDT and CDR2 YYEEEE. The V end was cut by 4 bases, the J end by 1 base, with 12 bases between. Based on the CDR3 plus reference TRBV5-6 and TRBJ2-6, the full variable domain is DAGVTQSPTHLIKTRGQQVTLRCSPKSGHDTVSWYQQALGQGPQFIFQYYEEEERQRGNFPDRFSGHQFPNYSSELNVNALLLGDSALYLCASSPIPASGANVLTFGAGSRLTVL.

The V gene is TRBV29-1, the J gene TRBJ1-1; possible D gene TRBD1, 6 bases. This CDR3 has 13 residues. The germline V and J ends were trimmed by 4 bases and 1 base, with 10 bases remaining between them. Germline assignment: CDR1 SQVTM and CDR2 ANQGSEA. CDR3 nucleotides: TGCAGCGTTGTAGCCAGGGGGAACACTGAAGCTTTCTTT. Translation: CSVVARGNTEAFF.